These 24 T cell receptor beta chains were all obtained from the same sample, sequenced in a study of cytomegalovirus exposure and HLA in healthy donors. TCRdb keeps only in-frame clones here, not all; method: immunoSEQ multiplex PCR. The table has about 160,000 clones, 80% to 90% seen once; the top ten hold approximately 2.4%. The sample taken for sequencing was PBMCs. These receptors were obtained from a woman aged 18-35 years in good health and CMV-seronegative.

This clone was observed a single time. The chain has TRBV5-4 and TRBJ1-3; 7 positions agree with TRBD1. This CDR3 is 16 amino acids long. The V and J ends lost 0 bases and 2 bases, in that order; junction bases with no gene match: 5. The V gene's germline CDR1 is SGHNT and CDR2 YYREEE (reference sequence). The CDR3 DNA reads TGTGCCAGCAGCTTGGCCGCGACAGGGACTGGAAACACCATATATTTT. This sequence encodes CASSLAATGTGNTIYF.

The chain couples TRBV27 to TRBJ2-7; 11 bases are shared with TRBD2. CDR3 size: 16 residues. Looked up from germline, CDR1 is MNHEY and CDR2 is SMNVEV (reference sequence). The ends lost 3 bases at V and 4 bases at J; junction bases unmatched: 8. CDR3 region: CASSFPTTSGGYEQYF. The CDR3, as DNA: TGTGCCAGCAGTTTCCCGACTACTAGCGGGGGTTACGAGCAGTACTTC.

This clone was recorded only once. The CDR3 is CASSLASSPPLSGELFF. The CDR3 DNA reads as TGTGCCAGCAGCTTAGCCTCTAGTCCGCCTTTGTCTGGGGAGCTGTTTTTT. The rearrangement uses TRBV11-2 and TRBJ2-2; D not resolved. The CDR3 runs to 17 residues. Trimming removed 1 base at V and 8 bases at J, with 20 bases between. Germline lookup yields CDR1 SGHAT and CDR2 FQNNGV. The full variable domain, rest sourced from reference TRBV11-2 and TRBJ2-2, is EAGVAQSPRYKIIEKRQSVAFWCNPISGHATLYWYQQILGQGPKLLIQFQNNGVVDDSQLPKDRFSAERLKGVDSTLKIQPAKLEDSAVYLCASSLASSPPLSGELFFGEGSRLTVL.

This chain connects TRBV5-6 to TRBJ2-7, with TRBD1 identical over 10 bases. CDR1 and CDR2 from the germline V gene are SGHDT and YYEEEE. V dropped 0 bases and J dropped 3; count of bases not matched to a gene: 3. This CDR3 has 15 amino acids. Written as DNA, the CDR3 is TGTGCCAGCAGCTTGGTAGGGACAGGGGACTACGAGCAGTACTTC. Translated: CASSLVGTGDYEQYF.

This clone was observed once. CDR3 protein: CASSYLEGAYEQYF. DNA for the CDR3: TGTGCCAGCAGTTACCTGGAAGGGGCCTACGAGCAGTACTTC. V gene TRBV6-5 combines with J gene TRBJ2-7; perhaps TRBD1 as D (5 bases). CDR3 size: 14 residues. Per germline, CDR1 MNHEY and CDR2 SVGAGI. With 2 bases removed from V and 2 bases from J, the gap between germline ends came to 10 bases.

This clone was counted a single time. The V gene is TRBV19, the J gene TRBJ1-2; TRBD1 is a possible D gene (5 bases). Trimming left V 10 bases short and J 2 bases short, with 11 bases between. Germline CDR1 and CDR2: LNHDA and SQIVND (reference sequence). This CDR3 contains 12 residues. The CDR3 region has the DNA TGTGCCACCAAGGGGCCAAACTATGGCTACACCTTC. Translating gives CATKGPNYGYTF.

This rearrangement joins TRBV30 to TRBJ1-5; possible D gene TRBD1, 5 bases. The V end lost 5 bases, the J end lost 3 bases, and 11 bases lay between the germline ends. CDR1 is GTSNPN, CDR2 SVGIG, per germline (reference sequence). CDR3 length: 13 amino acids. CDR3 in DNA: TGTGCCTGGGCCGGAGGGGACAATCAGCCCCAGCATTTT. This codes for CAWAGGDNQPQHF.

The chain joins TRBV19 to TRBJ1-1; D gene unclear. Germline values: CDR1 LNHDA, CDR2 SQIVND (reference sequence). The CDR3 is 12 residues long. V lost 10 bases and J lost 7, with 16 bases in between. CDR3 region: CATTGNSIEAFF. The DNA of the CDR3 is TGTGCCACCACCGGTAACAGTATTGAAGCTTTCTTT. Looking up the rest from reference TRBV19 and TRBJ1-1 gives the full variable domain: DGGITQSPKYLFRKEGQNVTLSCEQNLNHDAMYWYRQDPGQGLRLIYYSQIVNDFQKGDIAEGYSVSREKKESFPLTVTSAQKNPTAFYLCATTGNSIEAFFGQGTRLTVV.

The CDR3 region has the DNA TGCGCCAGCAGCCACCCCTGGTGGGGACTAGCGGGAGTATGGCCCTACACCGGGGAGCTGTTTTTT. This encodes CASSHPWWGLAGVWPYTGELFF. This chain links TRBV4-3 with TRBJ2-2; 14 bases match TRBD2. CDR3 length equals 22 residues. Germline V lookup: CDR1 LGHNA, CDR2 YSLEER. With V trimmed by 3 bases and J by 3 bases, 18 bases remained unmatched.

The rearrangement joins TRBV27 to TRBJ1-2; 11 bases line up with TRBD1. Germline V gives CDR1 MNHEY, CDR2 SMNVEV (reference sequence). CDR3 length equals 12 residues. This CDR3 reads CASGTGGNGYTF. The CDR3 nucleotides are TGTGCATCCGGGACAGGGGGAAATGGCTACACCTTC.

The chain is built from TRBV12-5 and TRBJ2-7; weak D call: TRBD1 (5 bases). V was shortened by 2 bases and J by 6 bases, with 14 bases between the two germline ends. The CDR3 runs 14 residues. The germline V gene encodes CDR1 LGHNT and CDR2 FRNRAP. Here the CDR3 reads CASGLSQGVGEQYF. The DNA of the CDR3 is TGTGCTAGTGGTTTGTCCCAAGGGGTTGGCGAGCAGTACTTC.

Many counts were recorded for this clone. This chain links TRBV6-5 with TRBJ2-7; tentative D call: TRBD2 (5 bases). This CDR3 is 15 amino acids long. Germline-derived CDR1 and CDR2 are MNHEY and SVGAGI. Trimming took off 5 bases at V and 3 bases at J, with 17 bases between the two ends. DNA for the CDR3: TGTGCCAGCAGTGGAGGACGGCCGGGGAACTACGAGCAGTACTTC. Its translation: CASSGGRPGNYEQYF.

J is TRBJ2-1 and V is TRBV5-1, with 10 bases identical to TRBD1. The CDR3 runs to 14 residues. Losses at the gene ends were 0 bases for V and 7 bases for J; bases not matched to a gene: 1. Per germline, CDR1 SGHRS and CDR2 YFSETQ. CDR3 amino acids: CASSLGGQGNEQFF. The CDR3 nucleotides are TGCGCCAGCAGCTTGGGGGGACAGGGGAATGAGCAGTTCTTC.

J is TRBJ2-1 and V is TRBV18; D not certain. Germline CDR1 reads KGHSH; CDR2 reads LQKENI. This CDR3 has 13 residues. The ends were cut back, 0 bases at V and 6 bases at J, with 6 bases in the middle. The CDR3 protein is CASSPPSSNEQFF. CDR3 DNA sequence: TGTGCCAGCTCACCACCATCTAGCAATGAGCAGTTCTTC.

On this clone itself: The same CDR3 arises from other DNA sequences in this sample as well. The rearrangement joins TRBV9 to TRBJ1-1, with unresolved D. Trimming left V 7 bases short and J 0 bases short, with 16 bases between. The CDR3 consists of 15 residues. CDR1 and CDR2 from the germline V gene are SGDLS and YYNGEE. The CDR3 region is CASSPRRGLNTEAFF. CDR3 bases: TGTGCCAGCTCCCCCCGTCGGGGATTGAACACTGAAGCTTTCTTT.

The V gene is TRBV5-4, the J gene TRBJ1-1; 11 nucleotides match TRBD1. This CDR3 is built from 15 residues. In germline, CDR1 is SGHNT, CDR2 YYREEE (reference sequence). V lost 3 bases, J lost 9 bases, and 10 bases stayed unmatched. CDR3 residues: CASSSPGQGEPKAFF. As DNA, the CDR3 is TGTGCCAGCAGCTCGCCGGGACAGGGGGAACCAAAAGCTTTCTTT.

The CDR3 DNA is TGTGCCAGGGGGCCAATGGAACGATACAATGAGCAGTTCTTC. This translates into CARGPMERYNEQFF. The gene calls are TRBV6-4 and TRBJ2-1; tentatively, D is TRBD1 (5 bases). Trimming removed 9 bases from V and 4 bases from J, with 16 bases in between. This CDR3 contains 14 residues. From germline, CDR1 is MRHNA and CDR2 SNTAGT.

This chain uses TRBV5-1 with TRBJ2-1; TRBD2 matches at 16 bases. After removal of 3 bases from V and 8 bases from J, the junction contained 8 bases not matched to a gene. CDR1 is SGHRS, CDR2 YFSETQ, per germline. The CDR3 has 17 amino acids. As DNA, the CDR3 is TGCGCCAGCAGCTCTACGGGACTAGCGGGAGGGGGCGATGAGCAGTTCTTC. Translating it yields CASSSTGLAGGGDEQFF.

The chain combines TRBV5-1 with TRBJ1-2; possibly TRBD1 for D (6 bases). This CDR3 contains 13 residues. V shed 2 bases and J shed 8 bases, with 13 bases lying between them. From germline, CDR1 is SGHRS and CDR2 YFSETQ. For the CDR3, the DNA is TGCGCCAGCAGCTTCCAGGGGAGGGGCGGCTACACCTTC. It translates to CASSFQGRGGYTF.

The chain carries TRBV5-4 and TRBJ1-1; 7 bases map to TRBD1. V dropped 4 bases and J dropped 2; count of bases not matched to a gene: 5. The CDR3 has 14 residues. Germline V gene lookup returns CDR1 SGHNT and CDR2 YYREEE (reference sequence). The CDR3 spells CASSPGTVNTEAFF. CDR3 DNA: TGTGCCAGCAGCCCGGGGACAGTTAACACTGAAGCTTTCTTT.

In DNA, the CDR3 is TGTGCCAGCTCACGAGGCAATCAGCCCCAGCATTTT. Translating it yields CASSRGNQPQHF. V is TRBV7-9 and J is TRBJ1-5; D gene unclear. Deletions cut 8 bases from V and 2 bases from J, with 7 bases between. The CDR3 extends over 12 amino acids. From germline, CDR1 is SEHNR and CDR2 FQNEAQ (reference sequence).

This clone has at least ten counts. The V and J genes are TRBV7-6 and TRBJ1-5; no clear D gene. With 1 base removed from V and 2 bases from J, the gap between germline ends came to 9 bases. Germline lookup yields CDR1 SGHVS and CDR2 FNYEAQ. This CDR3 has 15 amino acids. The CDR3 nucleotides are TGTGCCAGCAGCTTAGGGGCGCGGGGCAATCAGCCCCAGCATTTT. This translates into CASSLGARGNQPQHF. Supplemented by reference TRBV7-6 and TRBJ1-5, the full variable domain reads GAGVSQSPRYKVTKRGQDVALRCDPISGHVSLYWYRQALGQGPEFLTYFNYEAQQDKSGLPNDRFSAERPEGSISTLTIQRTEQRDSAMYRCASSLGARGNQPQHFGDGTRLSIL.

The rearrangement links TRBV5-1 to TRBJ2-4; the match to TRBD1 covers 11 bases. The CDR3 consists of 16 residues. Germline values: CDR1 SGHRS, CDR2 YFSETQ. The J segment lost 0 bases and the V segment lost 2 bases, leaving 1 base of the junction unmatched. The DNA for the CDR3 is TGCGCCAGCAGCTTAGGGACAGGGGGAGCCAAAAACATTCAGTACTTC. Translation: CASSLGTGGAKNIQYF.

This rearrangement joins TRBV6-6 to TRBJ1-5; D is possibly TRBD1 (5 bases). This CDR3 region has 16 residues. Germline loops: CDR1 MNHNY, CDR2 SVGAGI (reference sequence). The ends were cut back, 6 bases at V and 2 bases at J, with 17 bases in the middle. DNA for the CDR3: TGTGCCAGCAGGCTAAGGGACTCTATGGGCAATCAGCCCCAGCATTTT. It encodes CASRLRDSMGNQPQHF.